In its sample, the clone carrying this TCR beta chain was seen a few times. The record originates from a study of T-cell reconstitution after alpha-beta-depleted transplantation in children. Germline V gene lookup returns CDR1 MNHEY and CDR2 SMNVEV (reference sequence). The CDR3 has 14 residues. V was clipped by 3 bases and J by 2 bases, with 8 bases between them. Unique molecular identifiers were used in preparing the TCRbeta library. Via MiXCR, TCRdb re-called the PCR reads, giving one row per CDR3 protein. The sample consists of over 300,000 distinct CDR3 sequences, about a tenth of them appearing once.

The rearrangement links TRBV27 to TRBJ2-1; D unresolved. The sequences come from PBMCs from the stem cell graft donor, collected from the stem cell graft. This sequence was found in a human donor who donated a stem cell graft to a child with acute lymphoblastic leukemia. The CDR3 DNA reads as TGTGCCAGCAGTTTCCGGGCCCCCTACAATGAGCAGTTCTTC. Its protein is CASSFRAPYNEQFF.